One sample yielded the 23 T cell receptor beta chains listed below, sequenced in a study of prognosis after radiotherapy for stage I lung cancer. Multiplex PCR, run in two rounds, amplified TCR beta CDR3 from genomic DNA. During first-round PCR, primers specific to each TRBV and TRBJ gene were used. One entry per CDR3 protein results from TCRdb running MiXCR on the multiplex PCR reads. The sample shows about 14,000 distinct CDR3 sequences, 55% to 70% of them seen only once. The starting material was PBMCs, obtained before or after stereotactic body radiation therapy (not recorded which). The receptors were gathered from a donor over 45 with non-small cell lung cancer.

The chain has TRBV6-2 or TRBV6-3 and TRBJ1-6; 9 positions match TRBD1. CDR3 length equals 15 residues. The V gene end was trimmed by 6 bases and the J gene end by 4 bases; junction bases not matched to a gene: 4. Germline CDR1 MNHEY, CDR2 SVGEGT. The chain's CDR3 is CASRNDRGYNSPLHF. The CDR3 bases are TGTGCCAGCAGAAATGACAGGGGGTATAATTCACCCCTCCACTTT.

V usage is TRBV6-4 and J usage is TRBJ2-2; D is undetermined. This CDR3 has 15 amino acids. Germline V lookup: CDR1 MRHNA, CDR2 SNTAGT. V gave up 5 bases and J gave up 3 bases, with 13 bases separating them. DNA of the CDR3: TGTGCCAGCAGTAGATCCGGGTTGGACACCGGGGAGCTGTTTTTT. Its protein is CASSRSGLDTGELFF.

V gene TRBV24-1 combines with J gene TRBJ2-2, with D uncertain. The germline V and J ends were trimmed by 6 bases and 10 bases, with 20 bases remaining between them. The length of the CDR3 is 15 residues. In germline, CDR1 is KGHDR, CDR2 SFDVKD. CDR3 bases: TGTGCCACCAGTCGTGTCAGCGCGAACACCTTGGAGCTGTTTTTT. This translates into CATSRVSANTLELFF.

By frequency in the sample, this clonotype is medium-sized. This sequence joins TRBV4-3 and TRBJ1-4; tentatively, D is TRBD1 (5 bases). The V end lost 3 bases, the J end lost 0 bases, and 8 bases lay between the germline ends. From germline, CDR1 is LGHNA and CDR2 YSLEER. The CDR3 is 15 residues long. The CDR3 bases are TGCGCCAGCAGCCAGGGGACGTCAACTAATGAAAAACTGTTTTTT. Translated: CASSQGTSTNEKLFF.

CDR3 in DNA: TGCAGTGCTAGAGACCGGCAGGGGCAGGATAACTATGGCTACACCTTC. It translates to CSARDRQGQDNYGYTF. The V call is TRBV20-1, the J call TRBJ1-2, with TRBD1 as a possible D gene (6 bases). There are 16 residues in the CDR3. V was pared by 0 bases and J by 1 base, with 15 bases between. Looked up from germline, CDR1 is DFQATT and CDR2 is SNEGSKA (reference sequence).

This clonotype came up many times. V gene TRBV11-2 combines with J gene TRBJ2-5; 10 positions agree with TRBD1. This CDR3 has 16 residues. Trimming removed 4 bases from V and 5 bases from J; junction bases left unmatched: 10. Germline CDR1 reads SGHAT; CDR2 reads FQNNGV. The CDR3 nucleotides are TGTGCCAGCAGCTCCGGGACAGGGGTGGGGATCGAGACCCAGTACTTC. Protein: CASSSGTGVGIETQYF.

To note about this clonotype: A read error is likely here: a far larger clone is one base away. The genes are TRBV7-6 and TRBJ2-5; TRBD2 aligns across 7 bases. The end of the DNA is better explained by TRBJ2-1, so the J call may be wrong. CDR3 size: 15 residues. Germline assignment: CDR1 SGHVS and CDR2 FNYEAQ. Here the CDR3 DNA reads TGTGCCAGCAGCCCCACTAGAGGGAGGGCCAATGAGCAGTTCTTC. This codes for CASSPTRGRANEQFF.

DNA of the CDR3: TGTGCCAGCAGTCTCGGGGTCGGCACCATATATTTT. Its translation is CASSLGVGTIYF. The genes are TRBV28 and TRBJ1-3; D ambiguous. Germline-derived CDR1 and CDR2 are MDHEN and SYDVKM. V lost 5 bases to trimming and J lost 9 bases, with 11 bases between them. The CDR3 loop spans 12 amino acids. Variable domain in full (rest from reference TRBV28 and TRBJ1-3): DVKVTQSSRYLVKRTGEKVFLECVQDMDHENMFWYRQDPGLGLRLIYFSYDVKMKEKGDIPEGYSVSREKKERFSLILESASTNQTSMYLCASSLGVGTIYFGEGSWLTVV.

This clonotype was counted ten times or more. V and J are TRBV20-1 and TRBJ1-4; maybe TRBD1 (6 bases). The ends were cut back, 6 bases at V and 0 bases at J, with 11 bases in the middle. The CDR3 extends over 14 amino acids. Germline V lookup: CDR1 DFQATT, CDR2 SNEGSKA (reference sequence). The CDR3 DNA reads as TGCAGTGCGGGGGGCTTTGCAACTAATGAAAAACTGTTTTTT. Translating gives CSAGGFATNEKLFF.

In the case of this clonotype: A much bigger clone sits one base away, suggesting this may be a read error. The chain is built from TRBV10-3 and TRBJ2-1; D may be TRBD2 (5 bases). Germline CDR1 and CDR2: ENHRY and SYGVKD. V dropped 7 bases and J dropped 1 base, with 11 bases sitting between them. The CDR3 loop spans 14 amino acids. The CDR3 DNA follows: TGTGCCATCAAGGCTAGCTGGTCCTACAATGAGCAGTTCTTC. Its protein is CAIKASWSYNEQFF.

This sequence joins TRBV7-9 and TRBJ2-7; D might be TRBD1 (6 bases). The V gene's germline CDR1 is SEHNR and CDR2 FQNEAQ (reference sequence). The length of the CDR3 is 14 residues. Trimming took off 5 bases at V and 4 bases at J, with 15 bases between the two ends. CDR3 sequence: CASSKERGLYEQYF. The CDR3 DNA reads TGTGCCAGCAGCAAGGAAAGGGGGTTGTACGAGCAGTACTTC.

This clonotype was counted at least ten times. The chain links TRBV11-2 to TRBJ2-7; 8 nucleotides align to TRBD2. J gave up 7 bases and V 7 bases, and 6 bases lay outside the gene matches. Germline-derived CDR1 and CDR2 are SGHAT and FQNNGV. This CDR3 has 12 amino acids. This CDR3 reads CASTITGGEQYF. The CDR3, as DNA: TGTGCCAGCACCATAACGGGGGGGGAGCAGTACTTC.

The rearrangement links TRBV20-1 to TRBJ2-7; no reliable D call. Trimming shortened V by 6 bases and J by 0 bases, and 15 bases separated the two germline ends. The CDR3 is 14 amino acids. Per the germline V gene, CDR1 is DFQATT and CDR2 is SNEGSKA (reference sequence). CDR3 DNA: TGCAGTGCCGCGACGTACTCGAGCTCCTACGAGCAGTACTTC. It codes for CSAATYSSSYEQYF.

This clonotype was seen at least ten times. This chain joins TRBV19 and TRBJ2-4; 10 bases are a match to TRBD2. V gave up 4 bases and J gave up 2 bases; unmatched junction bases: 5. Germline CDR1 is LNHDA and CDR2 is SQIVND (reference sequence). CDR3 length equals 16 residues. CDR3 sequence: CASSTEREGPKNIQYF. The DNA of the CDR3 is TGTGCCAGTAGTACCGAGCGGGAGGGTCCCAAAAACATTCAGTACTTC. The variable domain in full, completed from reference TRBV19 and TRBJ2-4, reads DGGITQSPKYLFRKEGQNVTLSCEQNLNHDAMYWYRQDPGQGLRLIYYSQIVNDFQKGDIAEGYSVSREKKESFPLTVTSAQKNPTAFYLCASSTEREGPKNIQYFGAGTRLSVL.

The chain links TRBV7-9 to TRBJ1-2; TRBD1 aligns across 7 bases. Per the germline V gene, CDR1 is SEHNR and CDR2 is FQNEAQ (reference sequence). The J segment lost 3 bases and the V segment lost 8 bases, leaving 6 bases of the junction unmatched. The CDR3 has 13 residues. CDR3: CASSEGADYGYTF. The CDR3 DNA is TGTGCCAGCTCTGAGGGGGCGGACTATGGCTACACCTTC.

There are a few counts of this clonotype. The V and J genes are TRBV3-1 and TRBJ1-1, with D unresolved. Looked up from germline, CDR1 is LGHDT and CDR2 is YNNKEL (reference sequence). With 4 bases removed from V and 5 bases from J, the gap between germline ends came to 14 bases. This CDR3 is 14 amino acids long. CDR3 loop: CASSPVALRTEAFF. CDR3 nucleotides: TGTGCCAGCAGCCCGGTTGCCCTGCGAACTGAAGCTTTCTTT.

V is TRBV7-3 and J is TRBJ2-2, with 16 bases matching TRBD2. The CDR3 spans 16 residues. J gave up 2 bases and V 10 bases, and 4 bases lay outside the gene matches. Germline V gene sequence: CDR1 SGHTA, CDR2 FQGTGA. The CDR3 spells CAMGLAGGLNTGELFF. CDR3 coding DNA: TGTGCCATGGGACTAGCGGGAGGGTTAAACACCGGGGAGCTGTTTTTT.

This clonotype was picked up one time. This chain joins TRBV3-1 and TRBJ2-2; the D is unclear. V was shortened by 8 bases and J by 0 bases, with 13 bases between the two germline ends. The CDR3 is made up of 15 amino acids. In germline, CDR1 is LGHDT, CDR2 YNNKEL (reference sequence). The CDR3 region has the DNA TGTGCCAGCTCACCCTTTCCCGCGAACACCGGGGAGCTGTTTTTT. It translates to CASSPFPANTGELFF.

V usage is TRBV6-2 or TRBV6-3 and J usage is TRBJ1-2, with a possible D match to TRBD1 (5 bases). The CDR3 is made up of 12 amino acids. Trimming stripped 5 bases from V and 8 bases from J, with 12 bases between. Germline assignment: CDR1 MNHEY and CDR2 SVGEGT. CDR3 loop: CASSETAGGYTF. CDR3 sequence (DNA): TGTGCCAGCAGTGAAACGGCAGGGGGCTACACCTTC.

The table lists this clonotype with many counts. The chain couples TRBV3-1 to TRBJ2-2, with D tentatively TRBD2 (6 bases). V was shortened by 0 bases and J by 6 bases, with 8 bases between the two germline ends. CDR1 LGHDT and CDR2 YNNKEL come from the germline V gene (reference sequence). The CDR3 loop spans 14 amino acids. The CDR3 coding sequence is TGTGCCAGCAGCCAAGATGCGGGGTCCGGGGAGCTGTTTTTT. Translated, it gives CASSQDAGSGELFF.

This clonotype was seen only once. The rearrangement links TRBV28 to TRBJ2-7; D unclear. In germline, CDR1 is MDHEN, CDR2 SYDVKM. V lost 5 bases, J lost 2 bases, and 7 bases lay in between. This CDR3 region has 12 residues. CDR3 amino acids: CASSPSTYEQYF. CDR3 nucleotide sequence: TGTGCCAGCAGTCCCAGCACCTACGAGCAGTACTTC. Filled out from reference TRBV28 and TRBJ2-7, the complete variable domain reads DVKVTQSSRYLVKRTGEKVFLECVQDMDHENMFWYRQDPGLGLRLIYFSYDVKMKEKGDIPEGYSVSREKKERFSLILESASTNQTSMYLCASSPSTYEQYFGPGTRLTVT.

This chain connects TRBV27 to TRBJ1-5; TRBD1 agrees at 9 bases. Germline CDR1 is MNHEY and CDR2 is SMNVEV (reference sequence). The CDR3 is made up of 15 amino acids. V lost 4 bases, J lost 2 bases, and 3 bases stayed unmatched. The CDR3 sequence: CASSSQGAGNQPQHF. In DNA, the CDR3 is TGTGCCAGCAGTTCACAGGGGGCCGGCAATCAGCCCCAGCATTTT.

This clonotype turned up a few times. This likely stems from a read error, as it lies one base from a far larger clone. This sequence joins TRBV6-2 or TRBV6-3 and TRBJ2-7; 8 bases line up with TRBD2. The V segment lost 7 bases and the J segment 7 bases; nucleotides outside the gene matches: 9. Germline V gives CDR1 MNHEY, CDR2 SVGEGT. The CDR3 extends over 13 amino acids. The CDR3 spells CASNREGHREQYF. In DNA form, the CDR3 reads TGTGCCAGCAACCGGGAGGGGCATCGAGAGCAGTACTTC.